This T cell receptor beta chain was sequenced during a study of T-cell memory formation after mild COVID-19. V lost 0 bases to trimming and J lost 5 bases, with 9 bases between them. This CDR3 is built from 14 residues. CDR1 is SGHKS and CDR2 is YYEKEE in the germline V gene (reference sequence). TCR alpha and TCR beta cDNA libraries with sample barcodes and UMIs came from 5'RACE using constant-segment primers. From the 5' RACE reads, TCRdb called clonotypes with MiXCR, one entry per CDR3 protein. This sample has hundreds of thousands of distinct CDR3 sequences, with about 16% found just once. V and J are TRBV5-5 and TRBJ1-5, with D tentatively TRBD1 (5 bases). This receptor was obtained from a man in his late teens or twenties who had mild COVID-19 (a few samples of this study predate the infection). Cell type and time point are not known. The sample consisted of PBMCs or a T cell subset sorted from them (not recorded which). The CDR3 region is CASSLVGGDQPQHF. CDR3 nucleotide sequence: TGTGCCAGCAGCTTGGTCGGGGGGGATCAGCCCCAGCATTTT.